The subject of this entry is one TCR beta chain. Original methodology: The authors estimated nucleated cell counts from reference gene primer amplification. Here immunoSEQ multiplex PCR was the method, and the copy in TCRdb shows in-frame clones only, minus some. The D gene and trimming were derived from the DNA, and the V and J assignments and clone size from that table. The sample has 25,000 or so clones, 83% seen once. Losses at the gene ends were 3 bases for V and 0 bases for J; bases not matched to a gene: 1. The CDR3 is 16 amino acids. CDR1 SGDLS and CDR2 YYNGEE come from the germline V gene. This sample is drawn from a study of blood T cell repertoires in COVID-19. About the study: COVID-19 samples from acute and convalescent phases originated in the United States, Italy and Spain. T cells, B-cell-depleted T cells, or PBMCs supplied cDNA or gDNA.

V gene TRBV9 combines with J gene TRBJ2-2; 11 nucleotides match TRBD1. The receptor's source is a human donor in a cohort sampled during active COVID-19. Sequencing was carried out using peripheral blood. The CDR3 region has the DNA TGTGCCAGCAGCGGGGGACAGGGGGCGAACACCGGGGAGCTGTTTTTT. It translates to CASSGGQGANTGELFF.